The clone carrying this T cell receptor beta chain was counted only a few times. Its cognate antigen is unknown. Using unique molecular identifiers, the investigators prepared the TCRbeta library. TCRdb ran MiXCR on the PCR reads and lists one entry per CDR3 protein. Among around 700,000 distinct CDR3 sequences listed, around 14% were seen once. The sample is drawn from a study of T-cell reconstitution after alpha-beta-depleted transplantation in children. Overall study results and limits: In patients about two months after transplant, alpha-beta T cells reportedly arose from several hundred expanded graft clones.

V shed 6 bases and J 2 bases; nucleotides not matched to a gene: 12. The CDR3 has 15 residues. Germline loops: CDR1 DFQATT, CDR2 SNEGSKA (reference sequence). The TCR sequence derives from a girl aged 2 to 10 with congenital amegakaryocytic thrombocytopenia, due to receive a stem cell transplant. The V and J genes are TRBV20-1 and TRBJ2-7, with 8 positions matching TRBD2. Sample: PBMCs, taken before TCRalphabeta/CD19-depleted stem cell transplant. CDR3 loop: CSAAETSGGTYEQYF. CDR3 DNA: TGCAGTGCGGCCGAAACTAGCGGAGGGACCTACGAGCAGTACTTC.